Listed here is a single T cell receptor (beta chain). This entry comes from a study of regulatory T cells in long-lasting Graves disease. The TCR beta library used iRepertoire HTBI primers with Arm-PCR amplification of CDR3. TCRdb analysed the multiplex PCR reads with MiXCR anew, one entry per CDR3 protein. Of about half a million distinct CDR3 sequences listed, 9.5% to 15% are singletons. J lost 0 bases, V lost 4 bases, and 8 bases had no gene match. CDR1 is KGHSH, CDR2 LQKENI, per germline. The CDR3 extends over 18 amino acids. The time point: newly diagnosed GD, antithyroid drugs for less than 3 months. Isolated PBMC RNA provided the starting material for the TCR library. Separately, the same data were catalogued under a study of T cells in Graves' hyperthyroidism and ophthalmopathy.

The chain employs TRBV18 and TRBJ2-1; TRBD2 agrees at 11 bases. This specimen was peripheral blood mononuclear cells (PBMCs), taken at new diagnosis, from a patient treated with antithyroid drugs. This TCR derives from a woman aged 30 to 39 with Graves disease. In nucleotides, the CDR3 is TGTGCCAGCTCACGAGTCATTACTAGCGGGAGCTCCTACAATGAGCAGTTCTTC. As protein: CASSRVITSGSSYNEQFF.